Sequencing of this T cell receptor beta chain was carried out in a study of post-analysis software for immune sequencing data. Study summary: Relapsing-remitting, secondary progressive and progressive-relapsing forms made up the multiple sclerosis disease courses.

Points from the study as a whole: Among roughly five TRBV segments more frequent in patients than controls were TRBV5-6, TRBV5-1 and TRBV20-1. Batch-mates among the samples co-clustered strongly by F measure. Controls significantly exceeded multiple sclerosis patients in normalized Chao1 diversity.

Each TCR beta cDNA library carried unique molecular identifiers. Between roughly 1 and 10 million T cells gave rise to about 450,000 cDNA molecules. In TCRdb, the PCR reads were re-called with MiXCR into one record per CDR3 protein. The sample lists hundreds of thousands of distinct CDR3 sequences, roughly three fifths seen once, with approximately 10% in the top ten. This clonotype was seen many times. Its antigen is unidentified. Per the germline V gene, CDR1 is SNHLY and CDR2 is FYNNEI. With 6 bases removed from V and 0 bases from J, the gap between germline ends came to 6 bases. There are 12 residues in the CDR3.

The TCR comes from a girl between 2 and 10 years old with multiple sclerosis. The V and J genes are TRBV2 and TRBJ2-7; D is unresolved. Sequences were obtained from blood. CDR3 sequence reads: CASSVSSYEQYF. CDR3 DNA: TGTGCCAGCAGCGTCAGCTCCTACGAGCAGTACTTC.